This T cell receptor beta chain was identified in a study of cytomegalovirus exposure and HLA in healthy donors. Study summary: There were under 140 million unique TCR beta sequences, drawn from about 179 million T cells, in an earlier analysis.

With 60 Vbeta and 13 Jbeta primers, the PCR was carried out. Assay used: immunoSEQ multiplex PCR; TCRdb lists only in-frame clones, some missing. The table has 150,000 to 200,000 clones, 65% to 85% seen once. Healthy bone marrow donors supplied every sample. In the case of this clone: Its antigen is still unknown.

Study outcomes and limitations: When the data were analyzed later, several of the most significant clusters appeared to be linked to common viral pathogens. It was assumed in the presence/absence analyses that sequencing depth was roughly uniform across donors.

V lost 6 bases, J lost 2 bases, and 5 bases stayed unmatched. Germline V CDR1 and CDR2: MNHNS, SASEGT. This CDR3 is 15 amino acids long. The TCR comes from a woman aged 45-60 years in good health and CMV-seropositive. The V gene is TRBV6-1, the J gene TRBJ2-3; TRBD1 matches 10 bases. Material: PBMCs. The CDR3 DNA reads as TGTGCCAGCAGCACCGGGACAGGGGTCACAGATACGCAGTATTTT. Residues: CASSTGTGVTDTQYF.